Following are 15 T cell receptor beta chains from one sample sequenced in a study of cytomegalovirus exposure and HLA in healthy donors. 13 Jbeta primers and 60 Vbeta primers were used for the PCR. Measured with immunoSEQ multiplex PCR; TCRdb has only the in-frame clones, and not every one. Counted here are around 150,000 clones, 80% to 85% occurring once; the ten biggest clones make up about 3.8%. The sequenced material came from PBMCs. The receptors were sampled from a man between 45 and 60 years old in good health and CMV-seropositive.

This chain links TRBV6-1 with TRBJ1-2; possible D gene TRBD1, 5 bases. CDR3 length: 12 amino acids. V was pared by 4 bases and J by 8 bases, with 11 bases between. CDR1 is MNHNS, CDR2 SASEGT, per germline. In DNA form, the CDR3 reads TGTGCCAGCAGTGTGGCAGGGTCGGGCTACACCTTC. This translates into CASSVAGSGYTF.

The chain recombines TRBV5-4 with TRBJ1-1, with D possibly TRBD1 on 5 matching bases. The ends were cut back, 3 bases at V and 6 bases at J, with 12 bases in the middle. This CDR3 region has 13 residues. The germline CDR1 and CDR2 sequences are SGHNT and YYREEE (reference sequence). CDR3 bases: TGTGCCAGCAGCTCGCCGGGGGATGCTGAAGCTTTCTTT. It specifies CASSSPGDAEAFF.

A note on this clone: Other DNA sequences within the sample encode an identical CDR3. V and J are TRBV2 and TRBJ2-1; TRBD1 might be the D (6 bases). V dropped 6 bases and J dropped 4 bases, with 16 bases sitting between them. The CDR3 runs 15 residues. Looked up from germline, CDR1 is SNHLY and CDR2 is FYNNEI. The CDR3 region is CASRWGQGKYNEQFF. The CDR3 bases are TGTGCCAGCAGGTGGGGGCAGGGGAAATACAATGAGCAGTTCTTC.

J is TRBJ2-3 and V is TRBV11-2, with 10 nucleotides matching TRBD2. The V and J ends lost 7 bases and 4 bases, in that order; junction bases with no gene match: 14. This CDR3 is built from 17 residues. Germline V gene data show CDR1 as SGHAT and CDR2 as FQNNGV. The CDR3: CASTLSWSGRAADTQYF. The DNA for the CDR3 is TGTGCCAGCACCCTCTCCTGGAGCGGGAGGGCGGCAGATACGCAGTATTTT.

J is TRBJ1-1 and V is TRBV27, with D possibly being TRBD1 (6 bases). Trimming cost V 7 bases and J 6 bases, with 12 bases left between them. The CDR3 spans 12 residues. Looked up from germline, CDR1 is MNHEY and CDR2 is SMNVEV (reference sequence). The CDR3: CASMLRGSEAFF. For the CDR3, the DNA is TGTGCCAGCATGTTGAGGGGGTCTGAAGCTTTCTTT.

CDR3 coding DNA: TGTGCCAGCAGCGTTGCGGTCGGGACCTACGAGCAGTACTTC. This codes for CASSVAVGTYEQYF. The chain joins TRBV9 to TRBJ2-7, with D possibly TRBD2 on 5 matching bases. Germline V CDR1 and CDR2: SGDLS, YYNGEE. The ends were cut back, 2 bases at V and 2 bases at J, with 11 bases in the middle. This CDR3 region has 14 residues.

The rearrangement uses TRBV10-3 and TRBJ2-7, with D perhaps TRBD1 (5 bases). The CDR3 contains 11 residues. V was trimmed by 5 bases and J by 5 bases, leaving 7 bases between them. The germline V gene has CDR1 ENHRY and CDR2 SYGVKD. In nucleotides, the CDR3 is TGTGCCATCAGTCCAGGGAACGAGCAGTACTTC. It encodes CAISPGNEQYF.

The chain employs TRBV2 and TRBJ1-5; D remains unclear. Trimming removed 7 bases from V and 1 base from J, with 11 bases in between. Germline values: CDR1 SNHLY, CDR2 FYNNEI. CDR3 length: 14 amino acids. Here the CDR3 reads CASNLGGSNQPQHF. The DNA for the CDR3 is TGTGCCAGCAATTTGGGAGGGAGCAATCAGCCCCAGCATTTT.

This clone was observed a single time. The V call is TRBV7-6, the J call TRBJ2-5; 11 bases are a match to TRBD2. The J call may not be correct, given that the DNA end is closer to TRBJ2-7. Germline CDR1 is SGHVS and CDR2 is FNYEAQ. This CDR3 has 16 residues. This CDR3 is CASSRTSGPYSYEQYF. The CDR3 nucleotides are TGTGCCAGCAGCCGGACTAGCGGGCCCTACTCCTACGAGCAGTACTTC.

The table lists this clone with a few counts. The V gene is TRBV4-1, the J gene TRBJ2-7; a possible D gene is TRBD2 (6 bases). The length of the CDR3 is 15 residues. The germline V gene encodes CDR1 MGHRA and CDR2 YSYEKL. V was cut by 0 bases and J by 3 bases, with 12 bases left in between. The CDR3 protein is CASSQDGTPRYEQYF. The CDR3 nucleotides are TGCGCCAGCAGCCAAGACGGGACTCCCCGCTACGAGCAGTACTTC.

The chain carries TRBV7-2 and TRBJ2-7; 10 bases are a match to TRBD2. Trimming took 3 bases from V and 2 from J; bases not matched to a gene: 7. From germline, CDR1 is SGHTA and CDR2 FQGNSA. The CDR3 runs to 16 residues. The CDR3 sequence is CASSLWTSGTTYEQYF. The CDR3 DNA follows: TGTGCCAGCAGCTTGTGGACTAGCGGTACTACCTACGAGCAGTACTTC. Full variable domain (missing parts from reference TRBV7-2 and TRBJ2-7): GAGVSQSPSNKVTEKGKDVELRCDPISGHTALYWYRQSLGQGLEFLIYFQGNSAPDKSGLPSDRFSAERTGGSVSTLTIQRTQQEDSAVYLCASSLWTSGTTYEQYFGPGTRLTVT.

DNA for the CDR3: TGTGCCAGCAGCTGGCAGGGGGATCAGCCCCAGCATTTT. Its translation: CASSWQGDQPQHF. The chain has TRBV5-6 and TRBJ1-5, with 7 bases aligning to TRBD1. Germline V lookup: CDR1 SGHDT, CDR2 YYEEEE. This CDR3 spans 13 amino acids. V was clipped by 3 bases and J by 5 bases; unmatched bases: 2.

The V call is TRBV11-3, the J call TRBJ1-6; no firm D call. CDR3 length: 13 amino acids. V gave up 1 base and J gave up 7 bases, with 5 bases separating them. The germline V gene encodes CDR1 SGHNT and CDR2 YENEEA. The CDR3 loop is CASSLAPNSPLHF. The DNA of the CDR3 is TGTGCCAGCAGCTTAGCTCCGAATTCACCCCTCCACTTT.

This clone was seen only once. The rearrangement uses TRBV19 and TRBJ2-5; 7 bases are a match to TRBD2. The junction had 8 bases not matched to a gene; V was cut back by 5 bases and J by 5 bases. The CDR3 covers 14 residues. Germline assignment: CDR1 LNHDA and CDR2 SQIVND (reference sequence). In DNA form, the CDR3 reads TGTGCCAGTAGTGCCAGACTAGCCCGGGAGACCCAGTACTTC. Translating it yields CASSARLARETQYF.

The CDR3 DNA reads TGTGCCAGCTCACCACCGAATATGGGGCAGTACAATGAGCAGTTCTTC. It specifies CASSPPNMGQYNEQFF. The chain couples TRBV18 to TRBJ2-1; D is possibly TRBD1 (5 bases). CDR1 is KGHSH and CDR2 is LQKENI in the germline V gene. V was pared by 0 bases and J by 4 bases, with 13 bases between. This CDR3 spans 16 amino acids.